This T cell receptor (beta chain) was retrieved from a study of blood T cell repertoires in COVID-19. Study context: COVID-19 samples collected from the United States, Italy and Spain covered acute and convalescent phases. PBMCs, B-cell-depleted T cells, or T cells provided the cDNA or gDNA that made up the material.

V lost 4 bases, J lost 7 bases, and 7 bases lay in between. Germline V gene lookup returns CDR1 MGHRA and CDR2 YSYEKL. The CDR3 contains 12 residues. Authors' processing steps: Estimation of nucleated cell counts relied on the amplification of reference gene primers. Assay used: immunoSEQ multiplex PCR; TCRdb lists only in-frame clones, some missing. For V, J and clone size, that table is used; D and trimming come from the DNA. Among 210,000 or so clones listed, around 80% were seen once. The clonotype comes from a human donor in a cohort sampled during active COVID-19. The sequenced sample consisted of peripheral blood. The rearrangement uses TRBV4-1 and TRBJ2-2; D ambiguous. CDR3 nucleotide sequence: TGCGCCAGCAGCCCCCCCGGCGGGGAGCTGTTTTTT. This codes for CASSPPGGELFF.